This passage covers 17 T cell receptor beta chains from one sample sequenced in a study of cytomegalovirus exposure and HLA in healthy donors. A multiplex PCR was run with 60 Vbeta primers and 13 Jbeta primers. Here immunoSEQ multiplex PCR was the method, and the copy in TCRdb shows in-frame clones only, minus some. The sample table sets out tens of thousands of clones. The source material was PBMCs. The source is a woman aged 40 to 49 in good health and CMV-seropositive.

To note about this clone: Additional DNA sequences in this sample encode the identical CDR3. The CDR3 nucleotides read TGTGCCAGCAGCCTGACAGCCTACGAGCAGTACTTC. Protein: CASSLTAYEQYF. This sequence joins TRBV7-2 and TRBJ2-7; D is possibly TRBD1 (5 bases). Trimming shortened V by 5 bases and J by 2 bases, and 7 bases separated the two germline ends. Germline-derived CDR1 and CDR2 are SGHTA and FQGNSA. The CDR3 sequence is 12 residues long.

The DNA for the CDR3 is TGTGCCAGCAGCGTAGATGGGACAGGGAACACTGAAGCTTTCTTT. This translates into CASSVDGTGNTEAFF. This chain links TRBV9 with TRBJ1-1; 8 bases are a match to TRBD1. CDR1 SGDLS and CDR2 YYNGEE come from the germline V gene. This CDR3 contains 15 residues. Trimming removed 0 bases from V and 1 base from J; junction bases left unmatched: 2.

In regard to this clone: Other DNA sequences from this sample encode an identical CDR3 as well. The genes are TRBV6-5 and TRBJ2-3, with D possibly being TRBD2 (6 bases). Germline values: CDR1 MNHEY, CDR2 SVGAGI. The V gene lost 4 bases and the J gene lost 4 bases, with 12 bases spanning the gap. The CDR3 contains 14 residues. The CDR3 sequence is CASSWEVEADTQYF. The CDR3 nucleotides are TGTGCCAGCAGTTGGGAGGTAGAGGCAGATACGCAGTATTTT.

The chain has TRBV9 and TRBJ1-4; D is perhaps TRBD1 (5 bases). V gave up 2 bases and J gave up 8 bases, with 13 bases separating them. CDR1 is SGDLS, CDR2 YYNGEE, per germline. The CDR3 has 14 residues. CDR3 bases: TGTGCCAGCAGCGTTCAAGGGGAAGGAGAAAAACTGTTTTTT. Its protein product is CASSVQGEGEKLFF.

Worth noting for this clone: Mismatch with germline at one junction end may stem from a read error. The rearrangement links TRBV19 to TRBJ2-1; D is possibly TRBD2 (7 bases). The CDR3 sequence is 15 residues long. Germline-derived CDR1 and CDR2 are LNHDA and SQIVND (reference sequence). CDR3 region: CASRQGSGGYSEQFF. CDR3 DNA: TGTGCCAGTCGCCAAGGGTCGGGGGGCTACAGTGAGCAGTTCTTC.

The chain has TRBV29-1 and TRBJ2-5; TRBD2 is a possible D gene (6 bases). The DNA end is a closer match to TRBJ2-7, so the J assignment may be wrong. This CDR3 region has 13 residues. Germline lookup yields CDR1 SQVTM and CDR2 ANQGSEA. In DNA form, the CDR3 reads TGCAGCGCCTCGGCGGGACCTCAGTACGAGCAGTACTTC. It encodes CSASAGPQYEQYF.

The chain carries TRBV19 and TRBJ1-1; TRBD1 might be the D (6 bases). Germline V CDR1 and CDR2: LNHDA, SQIVND (reference sequence). This CDR3 is 13 amino acids long. The V end lost 4 bases, the J end lost 5 bases, and 11 bases lay between the germline ends. Here the CDR3 reads CASSTQGGTEAFF. The CDR3 coding sequence is TGTGCCAGTAGTACACAGGGTGGGACTGAAGCTTTCTTT.

The chain combines TRBV2 with TRBJ1-1, with a possible D match to TRBD1 (5 bases). Between the trimmed V and J ends, which lost 8 bases and 0 bases, there was a span of 13 bases. Germline CDR1 is SNHLY and CDR2 is FYNNEI. The CDR3 totals 14 residues. This CDR3 is CASGIQAMNTEAFF. The CDR3 region has the DNA TGTGCCAGCGGGATACAGGCAATGAACACTGAAGCTTTCTTT. Full variable domain (outside the CDR3, taken from reference TRBV2 and TRBJ1-1): EPEVTQTPSHQVTQMGQEVILRCVPISNHLYFYWYRQILGQKVEFLVSFYNNEISEKSEIFDDQFSVERPDGSNFTLKIRSTKLEDSAMYFCASGIQAMNTEAFFGQGTRLTVV.

The chain carries TRBV5-1 and TRBJ1-1, with D hard to call. Trimming pared 0 bases from V and 2 bases from J, leaving 11 bases between. The CDR3 covers 15 residues. In germline, CDR1 is SGHRS, CDR2 YFSETQ. Written as DNA, the CDR3 is TGCGCCAGCAGCTTGGCGGTCCAAGAAAACACTGAAGCTTTCTTT. Translating gives CASSLAVQENTEAFF.

The chain couples TRBV5-1 to TRBJ2-3, with a possible D match to TRBD2 (6 bases). The V end was cut by 4 bases, the J end by 2 bases, with 20 bases between. Germline CDR1 and CDR2: SGHRS and YFSETQ. The CDR3 contains 17 residues. The DNA for the CDR3 is TGCGCCAGCAGCGAATTTGGCGGGCGGGGATTCACAGATACGCAGTATTTT. This codes for CASSEFGGRGFTDTQYF. Looking up the rest from reference TRBV5-1 and TRBJ2-3 gives the full variable domain: KAGVTQTPRYLIKTRGQQVTLSCSPISGHRSVSWYQQTPGQGLQFLFEYFSETQRNKGNFPGRFSGRQFSNSRSEMNVSTLELGDSALYLCASSEFGGRGFTDTQYFGPGTRLTVL.

The chain carries TRBV25-1 and TRBJ1-4, with D possibly TRBD1 on 5 matching bases. This CDR3 has 15 amino acids. Germline assignment: CDR1 MGHDK and CDR2 SYGVNS. V was trimmed by 1 base and J by 1 base, leaving 7 bases between them. CDR3 protein: CASSELRGTNEKLFF. For the CDR3, the DNA is TGTGCCAGCAGTGAATTAAGGGGAACTAATGAAAAACTGTTTTTT.

This chain links TRBV6-4 with TRBJ1-1, with D uncertain. The length of the CDR3 is 16 residues. Between the trimmed V and J ends, which lost 8 bases and 0 bases, there was a span of 19 bases. Germline V gene sequence: CDR1 MRHNA, CDR2 SNTAGT. The CDR3 region is CASRSGPLDVNTEAFF. The CDR3 DNA reads as TGTGCCAGCCGGAGCGGGCCACTCGATGTGAACACTGAAGCTTTCTTT.

This chain connects TRBV7-3 to TRBJ2-1, with unresolved D. Germline CDR1 SGHTA, CDR2 FQGTGA. The CDR3 covers 13 residues. The V and J ends lost 4 bases and 0 bases respectively, with 4 bases between them. The CDR3 DNA reads as TGTGCCAGCAGCTCGGTCTCCTACAATGAGCAGTTCTTC. Residues: CASSSVSYNEQFF.

This sequence joins TRBV28 and TRBJ2-3; TRBD2 agrees at 11 bases. V lost 3 bases, J lost 5 bases, and 7 bases stayed unmatched. The CDR3 contains 16 residues. Germline V gene lookup returns CDR1 MDHEN and CDR2 SYDVKM. The DNA of the CDR3 is TGTGCCAGCAGTTTGGCACTAGCGGGAGTAAGAGATACGCAGTATTTT. Translated, it gives CASSLALAGVRDTQYF.

The chain combines TRBV6-1 with TRBJ1-1, with D hard to call. The length of the CDR3 is 13 residues. Trimming took off 2 bases at V and 3 bases at J, with 7 bases between the two ends. Germline assignment: CDR1 MNHNS and CDR2 SASEGT. CDR3 nucleotides: TGTGCCAGCAGTGAAATGCCGGACACTGAAGCTTTCTTT. This sequence encodes CASSEMPDTEAFF.

This chain joins TRBV19 and TRBJ2-6; D gene uncertain. The V end was cut by 3 bases, the J end by 1 base, with 7 bases between. CDR1 and CDR2 from the germline V gene are LNHDA and SQIVND (reference sequence). The CDR3 extends over 15 amino acids. The DNA of the CDR3 is TGTGCCAGTAGTATCCGGGTTTCTGGGGCCAACGTCCTGACTTTC. Residues: CASSIRVSGANVLTF.

The rearrangement links TRBV7-6 to TRBJ2-7, with 8 bases identical to TRBD1. The CDR3 spans 14 residues. V shed 5 bases, J shed 5 bases, and the junction held 8 bases outside the gene matches. CDR1 SGHVS and CDR2 FNYEAQ come from the germline V gene. CDR3 amino acids: CASSGRTGSDEQYF. The CDR3 nucleotides are TGTGCCAGCAGCGGCCGGACAGGGAGCGACGAGCAGTACTTC.